This passage covers 32 T cell receptor beta chains from one sample sequenced in a study of T cells in Graves' hyperthyroidism and ophthalmopathy. TCR beta CDR3 regions were amplified from RNA. First-round RT-PCR of the TCR CDR3 relied on the HTBI primer set. Each CDR3 protein is one row after TCRdb ran MiXCR on the multiplex PCR reads. The data hold 800,000 or so distinct CDR3 sequences, with over 35% observed a single time. Sequencing was carried out using blood. The source is a man aged 18 to 30 with Graves' hyperthyroidism.

The rearrangement joins TRBV10-3 to TRBJ1-1; D is possibly TRBD1 (6 bases). V lost 6 bases, J lost 2 bases, and 13 bases lay in between. This CDR3 comprises 14 residues. Germline assignment: CDR1 ENHRY and CDR2 SYGVKD. The CDR3: CAIRQGSGNTEAFF. The CDR3 DNA reads TGTGCCATCAGGCAGGGGTCTGGAAACACTGAAGCTTTCTTT.

The chain combines TRBV29-1 with TRBJ2-7, with 7 bases lining up with TRBD1. This CDR3 contains 14 residues. Trimming took 2 bases from V and 2 from J; bases not matched to a gene: 6. Germline V gene sequence: CDR1 SQVTM, CDR2 ANQGSEA. This CDR3 reads CSVEKGTATYEQYF. For the CDR3, the DNA is TGCAGCGTTGAAAAAGGGACAGCCACCTACGAGCAGTACTTC.

This clonotype occurred many times. The chain uses TRBV11-2 and TRBJ2-7; 8 nucleotides line up with TRBD2. The CDR3 has 14 amino acids. J gave up 4 bases and V 0 bases, and 2 bases lay outside the gene matches. The germline V gene has CDR1 SGHAT and CDR2 FQNNGV. CDR3 sequence reads: CASSLEPGGYEQYF. DNA of the CDR3: TGTGCCAGCAGCTTAGAACCGGGAGGGTACGAGCAGTACTTC.

The chain links TRBV9 to TRBJ2-5; the match to TRBD2 covers 10 bases. This CDR3 contains 15 residues. The V and J ends lost 5 bases and 5 bases, in that order; junction bases with no gene match: 9. Looked up from germline, CDR1 is SGDLS and CDR2 is YYNGEE. The CDR3 sequence is CASSIAGGAEETQYF. For the CDR3, the DNA is TGTGCCAGCAGTATAGCGGGGGGTGCGGAGGAGACCCAGTACTTC.

This clonotype was counted only a few times. The DNA for the CDR3 is TGTGCCAGCAGCGTTTCGGGGGCTAACCTCTACGAGCAGTACTTC. Protein product: CASSVSGANLYEQYF. The chain is built from TRBV9 and TRBJ2-7, with D perhaps assigned TRBD1 or TRBD2 (6 bases each). Trimming removed 2 bases from V and 3 bases from J, with 15 bases in between. This CDR3 comprises 15 residues. The germline CDR1 and CDR2 sequences are SGDLS and YYNGEE.

The V and J genes are TRBV2 and TRBJ2-7, with D perhaps matching TRBD1 (6 bases). Trimming shortened V by 10 bases and J by 1 base, and 14 bases separated the two germline ends. In germline, CDR1 is SNHLY, CDR2 FYNNEI. This CDR3 has 13 residues. CDR3 amino acids: CATSEGDSYEQYF. The CDR3 DNA reads TGTGCCACCTCTGAGGGGGATTCCTACGAGCAGTACTTC.

There are many counts of this clonotype. V and J are TRBV29-1 and TRBJ2-7; 8 positions agree with TRBD2. The germline CDR1 and CDR2 sequences are SQVTM and ANQGSEA. This CDR3 comprises 13 residues. V was pared by 7 bases and J by 4 bases, with 9 bases of the junction left unmatched. The DNA for the CDR3 is TGCAGCGCAGGAGCGGGGGTTACTTACGAGCAGTACTTC. Its protein is CSAGAGVTYEQYF.

The chain carries TRBV7-8 and TRBJ1-1, with D perhaps TRBD1 (6 bases). Deletions cut 1 base from V and 6 bases from J, with 15 bases between. Germline CDR1 SGHVS, CDR2 FQNEAQ. The CDR3 consists of 15 residues. CDR3 in DNA: TGTGCCAGCAGCTTAGAAGGTACAGGGTCGGCTGAAGCTTTCTTT. This encodes CASSLEGTGSAEAFF.

The chain recombines TRBV29-1 with TRBJ1-2; 7 positions match TRBD1. The J segment lost 8 bases and the V segment lost 6 bases, leaving 3 bases of the junction unmatched. Germline CDR1 is SQVTM and CDR2 is ANQGSEA. This CDR3 has 10 residues. The CDR3 spells CSVQGLGYTF. CDR3 DNA: TGCAGCGTACAGGGGCTGGGCTACACCTTC.

Of note for this clonotype: This sequence may be a read error, since a much larger clone differs from it by one base. V gene TRBV2 combines with J gene TRBJ1-1, with D uncertain. The CDR3 spans 13 residues. Germline lookup yields CDR1 SNHLY and CDR2 FYNNEI. CDR3 loop: CASSEGIADEDFF. The CDR3 DNA follows: TGTGCCAGCAGTGAAGGGATCGCAGATGAAGATTTCTTT.

V usage is TRBV7-9 and J usage is TRBJ1-4, with D possibly TRBD1 on 6 matching bases. Deletions cut 5 bases from V and 4 bases from J, with 14 bases between. This CDR3 is built from 15 residues. In germline, CDR1 is SEHNR, CDR2 FQNEAQ (reference sequence). This CDR3 is CASSPRRGGNEKLFF. The CDR3 nucleotides are TGTGCCAGCAGCCCCAGGAGGGGGGGTAATGAAAAACTGTTTTTT.

The gene calls are TRBV5-1 and TRBJ2-7, with D possibly TRBD2 on 5 matching bases. Trimming took off 2 bases at V and 0 bases at J, with 9 bases between the two ends. CDR3 length: 14 residues. Per the germline V gene, CDR1 is SGHRS and CDR2 is YFSETQ. The CDR3 DNA sequence: TGCGCCAGCAGCTTTTCAGCGGACTCCTACGAGCAGTACTTC. This gives the protein CASSFSADSYEQYF.

The rearrangement links TRBV7-3 to TRBJ2-5, with TRBD2 identical over 10 bases. Germline CDR1 is SGHTA and CDR2 is FQGTGA. The CDR3 has 16 amino acids. V lost 4 bases to trimming and J lost 4 bases; unmatched junction nucleotides: 9. The CDR3, as DNA: TGTGCCAGCAGCTCAGCGGGGGGGGCGTCTGGAGAGACCCAGTACTTC. Translating gives CASSSAGGASGETQYF.

In DNA form, the CDR3 reads TGTGCCAGTAGTCCGGGACTAGCGGGGACTTCGAACACCGGGGAGCTGTTTTTT. This codes for CASSPGLAGTSNTGELFF. This sequence joins TRBV19 and TRBJ2-2; 13 bases line up with TRBD2. Germline CDR1 LNHDA, CDR2 SQIVND (reference sequence). The V and J ends lost 5 bases and 0 bases, in that order; junction bases with no gene match: 6. The CDR3 spans 18 residues.

The chain has TRBV4-1 and TRBJ1-1, with D possibly being TRBD1 (6 bases). The germline V and J ends were trimmed by 6 bases and 0 bases, with 11 bases remaining between them. Germline lookup yields CDR1 MGHRA and CDR2 YSYEKL. CDR3 length: 14 residues. Written as DNA, the CDR3 is TGCGCCAGCAGAGCCGGGACACTGAACACTGAAGCTTTCTTT. Translating gives CASRAGTLNTEAFF.

This clonotype was counted a few times. The V call is TRBV7-9, the J call TRBJ2-2; D is unresolved. V was cut by 5 bases and J by 5 bases, with 9 bases left in between. The CDR3 extends over 13 amino acids. Germline CDR1 and CDR2: SEHNR and FQNEAQ (reference sequence). The CDR3 DNA reads TGTGCCAGCAGCCCACACGAAACCGGGGAGCTGTTTTTT. Its protein product is CASSPHETGELFF.

This clonotype was found many times. The rearrangement uses TRBV7-9 and TRBJ2-5; D call uncertain. CDR1 SEHNR and CDR2 FQNEAQ come from the germline V gene (reference sequence). The CDR3 loop spans 13 amino acids. Trimming pared 4 bases from V and 4 bases from J, leaving 10 bases between. CDR3: CASSWAGGETQYF. The CDR3 DNA sequence: TGTGCCAGCAGCTGGGCAGGCGGAGAGACCCAGTACTTC.

This clonotype was observed a single time. With a much larger clone just one base away, this may be a read error. V gene TRBV9 combines with J gene TRBJ2-2; D could derive from TRBD1 or TRBD2 (5 bases each). Germline V lookup: CDR1 SGDLS, CDR2 YYNGEE. CDR3 length: 12 amino acids. The CDR3 nucleotides read TGTGCCAGCAGCGGCAGGGTCGGGGAGCTGCTTTTT. Translation gives CASSGRVGELLF.

This clonotype was seen repeatedly, ten times or more. The genes are TRBV2 and TRBJ2-5, with unresolved D. V lost 7 bases and J 5 bases, leaving 8 bases between the germline ends. CDR1 is SNHLY, CDR2 FYNNEI, per germline. This CDR3 region has 11 residues. CDR3 sequence: CASNELETQYF. The CDR3 nucleotides are TGTGCCAGCAACGAGTTGGAGACCCAGTACTTC.

There are a few counts of this clonotype. The V and J genes are TRBV29-1 and TRBJ2-3; a weak D match, TRBD1 (6 bases). CDR3 size: 18 residues. V lost 1 base to trimming and J lost 2 bases, with 22 bases between them. Germline loops: CDR1 SQVTM, CDR2 ANQGSEA. The CDR3 DNA is TGCAGCGTTGAAGTTGTAGGGTCTTTACACAGGGTCACAGATACGCAGTATTTT. Translating gives CSVEVVGSLHRVTDTQYF.

V gene TRBV7-6 combines with J gene TRBJ1-2; 8 bases fit TRBD1. The CDR3 runs to 15 residues. From germline, CDR1 is SGHVS and CDR2 FNYEAQ. With 7 bases clipped from V and 14 bases from J, the junction kept 21 bases outside the gene matches. Here the CDR3 DNA reads TGTGCCAGCACCAGACGGACTCTGGATACAGGGGGGCATACCTTC. Amino acid sequence: CASTRRTLDTGGHTF.

The chain couples TRBV7-9 to TRBJ1-1; no clear D. This CDR3 spans 16 amino acids. Trimming left V 1 base short and J 0 bases short, with 12 bases between. Germline V gene lookup returns CDR1 SEHNR and CDR2 FQNEAQ (reference sequence). The DNA of the CDR3 is TGTGCCAGCAGCTTAGTGGTGGGTACGATGAACACTGAAGCTTTCTTT. Amino acids: CASSLVVGTMNTEAFF.

The V gene is TRBV14, the J gene TRBJ1-2, with unresolved D. This CDR3 comprises 11 residues. V dropped 3 bases and J dropped 7 bases, with 6 bases sitting between them. The germline V gene has CDR1 SGHDN and CDR2 FVKESK. DNA for the CDR3: TGTGCCAGCAGCCAGCCTGGTGGCTACACCTTC. Its protein product is CASSQPGGYTF.

This chain connects TRBV10-2 to TRBJ2-7; D not certain. Trimming cost V 4 bases and J 7 bases, with 20 bases left between them. CDR1 and CDR2 from the germline V gene are WSHSY and SAAADI. The CDR3 contains 15 residues. In nucleotides, the CDR3 is TGCGCCAGCAGTGTGCTCGGAGTAACCTACAATGAGCAGTACTTC. This codes for CASSVLGVTYNEQYF.

This chain connects TRBV11-3 to TRBJ1-3; D is unresolved. Looked up from germline, CDR1 is SGHNT and CDR2 is YENEEA. The CDR3 runs to 18 residues. V lost 2 bases to trimming and J lost 3 bases, with 20 bases between them. CDR3 in DNA: TGTGCCAGCAGCTTAAATCCGGGGAGTTGCAGTCGTGGAAACACCATATATTTT. Encoded protein: CASSLNPGSCSRGNTIYF.

V usage is TRBV19 and J usage is TRBJ1-1, with D perhaps TRBD1 (6 bases). CDR1 is LNHDA, CDR2 SQIVND, per germline (reference sequence). The V end lost 6 bases, the J end lost 4 bases, and 18 bases lay between the germline ends. The CDR3 consists of 15 residues. The CDR3 is CASRLEGQMSTEAFF. Written as DNA, the CDR3 is TGTGCCAGTAGGCTTGAGGGACAAATGAGCACTGAAGCTTTCTTT.

The rearrangement joins TRBV7-2 to TRBJ2-7; 9 nucleotides match TRBD2. Per germline, CDR1 SGHTA and CDR2 FQGNSA. The CDR3 is 13 residues long. The V segment lost 7 bases and the J segment 7 bases; nucleotides outside the gene matches: 8. CDR3 amino acids: CASKGGRGDEQYF. CDR3 nucleotides: TGTGCCAGCAAGGGCGGGAGGGGGGATGAGCAGTACTTC.

Here the CDR3 reads CASSPQQGVPGDTEAFF. The DNA for the CDR3 is TGTGCCAGCAGCCCTCAACAGGGGGTCCCCGGGGACACTGAAGCTTTCTTT. The V gene is TRBV7-9, the J gene TRBJ1-1; 8 nucleotides align to TRBD1. The CDR3 is 17 residues long. Germline V CDR1 and CDR2: SEHNR, FQNEAQ (reference sequence). V was pared by 5 bases and J by 3 bases, with 14 bases of the junction left unmatched.

This clonotype was seen repeatedly, ten times or more. This rearrangement joins TRBV19 to TRBJ2-2; tentative D call: TRBD1 (7 bases). Germline loops: CDR1 LNHDA, CDR2 SQIVND (reference sequence). The CDR3 extends over 15 amino acids. Trimming shortened V by 3 bases and J by 7 bases, and 15 bases separated the two germline ends. CDR3 amino acids: CASSIRRGQSGELFF. CDR3 coding DNA: TGTGCCAGTAGTATTAGGAGGGGGCAAAGCGGGGAGCTGTTTTTT. The complete variable domain, with remaining parts taken from reference TRBV19 and TRBJ2-2, reads DGGITQSPKYLFRKEGQNVTLSCEQNLNHDAMYWYRQDPGQGLRLIYYSQIVNDFQKGDIAEGYSVSREKKESFPLTVTSAQKNPTAFYLCASSIRRGQSGELFFGEGSRLTVL.

This chain links TRBV19 with TRBJ1-5, with a possible D match to TRBD1 (5 bases). Looked up from germline, CDR1 is LNHDA and CDR2 is SQIVND (reference sequence). V gave up 9 bases and J gave up 5 bases, with 17 bases separating them. This CDR3 has 14 residues. The CDR3 DNA follows: TGTGCCAGCAGCGTGGGGAGGGGATATCAGCCCCAGCATTTT. Its translation: CASSVGRGYQPQHF. The full variable domain, its missing parts supplied by reference TRBV19 and TRBJ1-5, is DGGITQSPKYLFRKEGQNVTLSCEQNLNHDAMYWYRQDPGQGLRLIYYSQIVNDFQKGDIAEGYSVSREKKESFPLTVTSAQKNPTAFYLCASSVGRGYQPQHFGDGTRLSIL.

The chain links TRBV7-2 to TRBJ2-7, with D possibly matching TRBD2 (5 bases). The CDR3 consists of 14 residues. Germline V CDR1 and CDR2: SGHTA, FQGNSA. Trimming cost V 3 bases and J 3 bases, with 12 bases left between them. This CDR3 is CASSFSNGNYEQYF. CDR3 in DNA: TGTGCCAGCAGCTTTTCAAACGGGAACTACGAGCAGTACTTC.

This clonotype was seen at least ten times. The chain is built from TRBV29-1 and TRBJ1-1; D gene uncertain. Germline CDR1 SQVTM, CDR2 ANQGSEA. This CDR3 has 14 amino acids. Trimming pared 3 bases from V and 4 bases from J, leaving 15 bases between. The CDR3 loop reads CSVDLAGPGTEAFF. CDR3 nucleotides: TGCAGCGTTGACTTGGCGGGCCCGGGCACTGAAGCTTTCTTT.